This T cell receptor (beta chain) was documented in a study of T-cell reconstitution after alpha-beta-depleted transplantation in children. General study results and limits: Day-60 TCRbeta diversity that was high in some patients was derived from surviving recipient T cells and thymic progenitors. Reports say that about two months after transplant, the alpha-beta T cells came out of several hundred graft clones that had expanded. Newly generated T cells supplied most T-cell counts and diversity one year post-transplant.

This clonotype was seen a few times. Its antigen is as yet unknown. The TCRbeta library was prepared with unique molecular identifiers. Each CDR3 protein gets one entry after TCRdb re-called the PCR reads with MiXCR. This table has 800,000 to 1,000,000 distinct CDR3 sequences, about 26% appearing once. The material sequenced was PBMCs, mostly from graft donor cells, taken 360 days after TCRalphabeta/CD19-depleted stem cell transplant. This receptor was obtained from a boy younger than two who had a stem cell transplant for SCID, so the T cells may come from the graft donor.

For the CDR3, the DNA is TGTGCCACCAAACAGTGGGGGGCCCCAGATACGCAGTATTTT. Encoded protein: CATKQWGAPDTQYF. The rearrangement uses TRBV11-2 and TRBJ2-3; D might be TRBD1 or TRBD2, each matching 6 bases. Germline V gives CDR1 SGHAT, CDR2 FQNNGV. This CDR3 is 14 amino acids long. Trimming took 10 bases from V and 4 from J, leaving 18 bases between them.